One and the same sample provided the 17 T cell receptor beta chains below, sequenced in a study of T-cell memory formation after mild COVID-19. TCRdb fed the 5' RACE reads into MiXCR, producing one record per CDR3 protein. In the table there are hundreds of thousands of distinct CDR3 sequences, about a sixth of which are singletons. The sequenced sample consisted of PBMCs or a T cell subset sorted from them (not recorded which). These receptors were obtained from a man between 18 and 35 years old who had mild COVID-19 (a few samples of this study predate the infection). Cell type and time point are not known.

This clonotype appeared many times. This sequence joins TRBV20-1 and TRBJ2-7; D is unresolved. This CDR3 is 13 amino acids long. CDR1 and CDR2 from the germline V gene are DFQATT and SNEGSKA (reference sequence). Trimming took off 6 bases at V and 2 bases at J, with 14 bases between the two ends. DNA for the CDR3: TGCAGTGCCCTCGGCAGAGCTGCCTACGAGCAGTACTTC. This encodes CSALGRAAYEQYF.

The chain couples TRBV7-3 to TRBJ1-2, with D perhaps TRBD1 (5 bases). The CDR3 loop spans 16 amino acids. In germline, CDR1 is SGHTA, CDR2 FQGTGA. V was clipped by 0 bases and J by 2 bases, with 13 bases between them. The CDR3 protein is CASSLTGAQENYGYTF. The DNA of the CDR3 is TGTGCCAGCAGCTTAACAGGGGCGCAGGAAAACTATGGCTACACCTTC.

The J gene is TRBJ2-5, the V gene TRBV28; D gene uncertain. V lost 6 bases and J 3 bases, leaving 8 bases between the germline ends. The CDR3 contains 12 residues. Looked up from germline, CDR1 is MDHEN and CDR2 is SYDVKM. The CDR3 protein is CASSRVEETQYF. CDR3 nucleotide sequence: TGTGCCAGCAGCCGAGTTGAAGAGACCCAGTACTTC.

The rearrangement links TRBV27 to TRBJ2-3, with D perhaps matching TRBD1 (6 bases). The CDR3 extends over 16 amino acids. Trimming removed 1 base from V and 3 bases from J, with 14 bases in between. Looked up from germline, CDR1 is MNHEY and CDR2 is SMNVEV (reference sequence). The CDR3 DNA reads as TGTGCCAGCAGTTTATGGGGGCAAAGGGAAACAGATACGCAGTATTTT. Its translation: CASSLWGQRETDTQYF.

This clonotype was detected a few times. The rearrangement uses TRBV7-2 and TRBJ2-1; tentative D call: TRBD2 (5 bases). Germline V gene lookup returns CDR1 SGHTA and CDR2 FQGNSA. This CDR3 has 17 residues. The V and J ends lost 2 bases and 4 bases respectively, with 18 bases between them. The CDR3 nucleotides read TGTGCCAGCAGCTTAATAGGCGGCGGGCCCTTGTACAATGAGCAGTTCTTC. This sequence encodes CASSLIGGGPLYNEQFF.

This clonotype was counted ten times or more. The chain uses TRBV6-5 and TRBJ2-3, with D possibly being TRBD2 (6 bases). Germline assignment: CDR1 MNHEY and CDR2 SVGAGI. V lost 2 bases to trimming and J lost 0 bases, with 15 bases between them. The CDR3 contains 17 residues. CDR3 sequence reads: CASSYGPGDPSTDTQYF. CDR3 coding DNA: TGTGCCAGCAGTTACGGCCCGGGGGACCCTAGCACAGATACGCAGTATTTT.

This clonotype was seen more than once but under ten times. V is TRBV11-1 and J is TRBJ1-5, with no clear D. Trimming pared 6 bases from V and 5 bases from J, leaving 11 bases between. The CDR3 is made up of 13 amino acids. Looked up from germline, CDR1 is SGHAT and CDR2 is FQDESV (reference sequence). Here the CDR3 reads CASSSAYDQPQHF. The CDR3 DNA follows: TGTGCCAGCAGTTCCGCCTATGATCAGCCCCAGCATTTT.

This clonotype appeared a few times. V and J are TRBV7-2 and TRBJ1-2, with D possibly being TRBD1 (5 bases). Trimming left V 5 bases short and J 4 bases short, with 14 bases between. CDR1 and CDR2 (germline): SGHTA, FQGNSA. The CDR3 is 14 residues long. CDR3 residues: CASSSPWGSYGYTF. CDR3 DNA: TGTGCCAGCAGCAGCCCTTGGGGCAGCTATGGCTACACCTTC.

The table lists this clonotype with a few counts. The CDR3: CSALSGGDEQFF. The CDR3 coding sequence is TGCAGTGCGTTAAGCGGGGGGGATGAGCAGTTCTTC. The chain recombines TRBV20-1 with TRBJ2-1; 10 bases line up with TRBD2. Trimming took 6 bases from V and 8 from J; bases not matched to a gene: 4. Germline assignment: CDR1 DFQATT and CDR2 SNEGSKA (reference sequence). This CDR3 is built from 12 residues.

The rearrangement joins TRBV4-2 to TRBJ1-1; a possible D gene is TRBD1 (6 bases). V was trimmed by 0 bases and J by 1 base, leaving 15 bases between them. Germline V gives CDR1 LGHNA, CDR2 YNFKEQ. The CDR3 spans 17 residues. Written as DNA, the CDR3 is TGTGCCAGCAGCCAAGATTCGGGGGACATCCCGAACACTGAAGCTTTCTTT. The encoded protein is CASSQDSGDIPNTEAFF.

J is TRBJ1-6 and V is TRBV9; TRBD1 aligns across 11 bases. J gave up 9 bases and V 3 bases, and 8 bases lay outside the gene matches. Germline CDR1 reads SGDLS; CDR2 reads YYNGEE. The CDR3 runs 16 residues. The DNA of the CDR3 is TGTGCCAGCAGCGCCGGGACAGGGGGAGTGGGTTCACCCCTCCACTTT. It translates to CASSAGTGGVGSPLHF.

The rearrangement links TRBV3-1 to TRBJ2-3, with 8 positions matching TRBD2. The germline gives CDR1 LGHDT, CDR2 YNNKEL (reference sequence). The CDR3 is 16 amino acids. Trimming cost V 1 base and J 3 bases; bases outside gene matches: 6. The CDR3 coding sequence is TGTGCCAGCAGCCAAGTACGGGGGGGCCGGACAGATACGCAGTATTTT. It encodes CASSQVRGGRTDTQYF.

In nucleotides, the CDR3 is TGCGCCAGCAGCACAAGCGACAGCGGCGAAGCTTTCTTT. As protein: CASSTSDSGEAFF. The chain combines TRBV5-1 with TRBJ1-1; perhaps TRBD1 as D (5 bases). Germline CDR1 is SGHRS and CDR2 is YFSETQ. The length of the CDR3 is 13 residues. V lost 4 bases and J 8 bases, leaving 15 bases between the germline ends.

This clonotype came up a few times. V gene TRBV7-9 combines with J gene TRBJ2-3, with TRBD1 matching over 11 bases. The germline V gene encodes CDR1 SEHNR and CDR2 FQNEAQ (reference sequence). J gave up 4 bases and V 4 bases, and 7 bases lay outside the gene matches. The CDR3 runs 16 residues. CDR3 amino acids: CASSSSWGQGADTQYF. The CDR3 nucleotides are TGTGCCAGCAGCTCAAGCTGGGGACAGGGGGCAGATACGCAGTATTTT.

The chain carries TRBV7-2 and TRBJ2-5; 10 positions match TRBD1. V shed 8 bases, J shed 4 bases, and the junction held 13 bases outside the gene matches. CDR3 length equals 16 residues. The germline V gene has CDR1 SGHTA and CDR2 FQGNSA. CDR3 in amino acids: CASGSRLTGGRETQYF. In DNA form, the CDR3 reads TGTGCCAGCGGCTCAAGGTTGACAGGGGGCAGAGAGACCCAGTACTTC.

This clonotype occurred a few times. The chain links TRBV12-3 or TRBV12-4 to TRBJ2-5; TRBD2 matches at 12 bases. V shed 7 bases and J 4 bases; nucleotides not matched to a gene: 7. This CDR3 has 15 amino acids. DNA of the CDR3: TGTGCCAGCAAAACGACTAGCGGGGGAAGAGAGACCCAGTACTTC. This encodes CASKTTSGGRETQYF.

This clonotype occurred a few times. CDR3 in amino acids: CASSYGQGFFGGTEAFF. The CDR3 region has the DNA TGTGCCAGCAGTTACGGACAGGGGTTTTTTGGGGGCACTGAAGCTTTCTTT. The chain is built from TRBV6-2 or TRBV6-3 and TRBJ1-1; 9 nucleotides align to TRBD1. The CDR3 totals 17 residues. From germline, CDR1 is MNHEY and CDR2 SVGEGT. V lost 2 bases to trimming and J lost 4 bases; unmatched junction nucleotides: 11.